The 24 T cell receptor beta chains presented below share a single source sample, sequenced in a study of blood T cell repertoires in COVID-19. Sequenced by immunoSEQ multiplex PCR; TCRdb stores in-frame clones only, minus some. This table has approximately 210,000 clones, almost 85% appearing once. The sample was peripheral blood. These TCRs come from a woman in her 70s with active or convalescent COVID-19.

This clone has a single count. This sample includes further DNA sequences coding for the same CDR3. CDR3 bases: TGTGCCAGCTCACCCTCAGGGGAGACCCAGTACTTC. This sequence encodes CASSPSGETQYF. The chain employs TRBV18 and TRBJ2-5; D possibly corresponds to TRBD1 (5 bases). Germline values: CDR1 KGHSH, CDR2 LQKENI. This CDR3 region has 12 residues. Trimming left V 3 bases short and J 5 bases short, with 7 bases between.

This clone came up once. This chain uses TRBV7-9 with TRBJ2-1; D possibly corresponds to TRBD2 (5 bases). The CDR3 extends over 13 amino acids. The V gene lost 5 bases and the J gene lost 11 bases, with 16 bases spanning the gap. Germline CDR1 and CDR2: SEHNR and FQNEAQ (reference sequence). CDR3 sequence reads: CASSQEGPSKQFF. DNA for the CDR3: TGTGCCAGCAGCCAAGAGGGCCCGTCGAAGCAGTTCTTC.

V gene TRBV6-6 combines with J gene TRBJ2-3; 9 positions match TRBD1. CDR1 is MNHNY, CDR2 SVGAGI, per germline (reference sequence). J lost 6 bases, V lost 2 bases, and 6 bases had no gene match. The CDR3 consists of 15 residues. The CDR3 sequence is CASSYTGQGRDTQYF. The CDR3 nucleotides read TGTGCCAGCAGTTACACCGGACAGGGGCGGGATACGCAGTATTTT.

The J gene is TRBJ1-4, the V gene TRBV19, with no clear D. The germline V gene encodes CDR1 LNHDA and CDR2 SQIVND (reference sequence). This CDR3 is 14 amino acids long. V dropped 6 bases and J dropped 0 bases, with 8 bases sitting between them. The CDR3 loop reads CASRDGATNEKLFF. CDR3 bases: TGTGCCAGTAGGGACGGGGCAACTAATGAAAAACTGTTTTTT.

The table lists this clone with a few counts. The chain employs TRBV6-5 and TRBJ2-7; 10 bases agree with TRBD1. J lost 7 bases, V lost 3 bases, and 9 bases had no gene match. The CDR3 has 15 residues. The V gene's germline CDR1 is MNHEY and CDR2 SVGAGI. CDR3 residues: CASSYRPGQGREQYF. The CDR3 DNA is TGTGCCAGCAGTTATCGACCGGGACAGGGGCGTGAGCAGTACTTC.

The chain is built from TRBV19 and TRBJ2-7; D is perhaps TRBD1 (6 bases). The CDR3 covers 15 residues. Germline V lookup: CDR1 LNHDA, CDR2 SQIVND (reference sequence). Trimming removed 5 bases at V and 5 bases at J, with 19 bases between. The CDR3 loop reads CASSPYSGDGDEQYF. The CDR3 nucleotides are TGTGCCAGTAGTCCCTATTCAGGGGACGGCGACGAGCAGTACTTC.

The V and J genes are TRBV5-1 and TRBJ1-2; 12 bases fit TRBD1. CDR1 and CDR2 from the germline V gene are SGHRS and YFSETQ. The CDR3 is made up of 16 amino acids. V lost 0 bases, J lost 4 bases, and 4 bases stayed unmatched. As DNA, the CDR3 is TGCGCCAGCAGCTTGGCGGGACAGGGGGCTGGCTATGGCTACACCTTC. It codes for CASSLAGQGAGYGYTF.

J is TRBJ2-7 and V is TRBV2; 9 bases align to TRBD1. After removal of 4 bases from V and 5 bases from J, the junction contained 9 bases not matched to a gene. The germline V gene encodes CDR1 SNHLY and CDR2 FYNNEI. The CDR3 totals 15 residues. CDR3 amino acids: CASSVVRTGVHEQYF. The CDR3, as DNA: TGTGCCAGCAGTGTAGTAAGGACAGGGGTTCACGAGCAGTACTTC.

A word on this clone: A read error may produce the germline difference seen at one junction end. The chain links TRBV5-1 to TRBJ2-7; weak D call: TRBD2 (6 bases). This CDR3 is 14 amino acids long. Per the germline V gene, CDR1 is SGHRS and CDR2 is YFSETQ. This chain's CDR3 is CASSLGSGAYEQYF. The DNA for the CDR3 is TGCGCCAGCAGTTTGGGTAGCGGTGCGTACGAGCAGTACTTC.

V usage is TRBV14 and J usage is TRBJ2-1; D is unclear. V was cut by 0 bases and J by 12 bases, with 12 bases left in between. Looked up from germline, CDR1 is SGHDN and CDR2 is FVKESK. The CDR3 extends over 13 amino acids. CDR3 amino acids: CASSQDPRFGQFF. The CDR3, as DNA: TGTGCCAGCAGCCAAGATCCCCGATTCGGGCAGTTCTTC.

The V gene is TRBV18, the J gene TRBJ1-3, with 8 positions matching TRBD1. Germline assignment: CDR1 KGHSH and CDR2 LQKENI. V was pared by 1 base and J by 4 bases, with 9 bases of the junction left unmatched. The CDR3 is 17 residues long. The CDR3 reads CASSPLPTGEGGNTIYF. DNA for the CDR3: TGTGCCAGCTCACCACTTCCGACAGGGGAGGGAGGAAACACCATATATTTT.

In DNA form, the CDR3 reads TGTGCCAGCTCCTCACAGGGATCAGAGGGCTACACCTTC. The encoded protein is CASSSQGSEGYTF. The rearrangement links TRBV18 to TRBJ1-2, with a weak D call TRBD1 (6 bases). Per germline, CDR1 KGHSH and CDR2 LQKENI. This CDR3 comprises 13 residues. With 6 bases removed from V and 8 bases from J, the gap between germline ends came to 16 bases.

The chain recombines TRBV4-1 with TRBJ1-4; TRBD1 agrees at 8 bases. The CDR3 totals 15 residues. The V and J ends lost 6 bases and 5 bases, in that order; junction bases with no gene match: 8. The germline V gene has CDR1 MGHRA and CDR2 YSYEKL. The CDR3 loop reads CASSRGDRRNEKLFF. CDR3 in DNA: TGCGCCAGCAGTAGAGGGGACAGGCGAAATGAAAAACTGTTTTTT.

Of note for this clone: At the DNA level, this CDR3 is encoded by other sequences in the same sample as well. This chain uses TRBV11-2 with TRBJ1-1; D is perhaps TRBD1 (6 bases). Germline V gene sequence: CDR1 SGHAT, CDR2 FQNNGV. This CDR3 contains 13 residues. Trimming took off 0 bases at V and 5 bases at J, with 7 bases between the two ends. The CDR3 DNA sequence: TGTGCCAGCAGCTTAGATAGGGGGACTGAAGCTTTCTTT. The encoded protein is CASSLDRGTEAFF.

This chain uses TRBV5-1 with TRBJ2-2; possible D gene TRBD1, 6 bases. The CDR3 totals 15 residues. CDR1 and CDR2 (germline): SGHRS, YFSETQ. The ends were cut back, 1 base at V and 0 bases at J, with 7 bases in the middle. The CDR3: CASSLTGSNTGELFF. In DNA, the CDR3 is TGCGCCAGCAGCTTGACAGGGTCGAACACCGGGGAGCTGTTTTTT. The full variable domain, its missing parts supplied by reference TRBV5-1 and TRBJ2-2, is KAGVTQTPRYLIKTRGQQVTLSCSPISGHRSVSWYQQTPGQGLQFLFEYFSETQRNKGNFPGRFSGRQFSNSRSEMNVSTLELGDSALYLCASSLTGSNTGELFFGEGSRLTVL.

This chain uses TRBV2 with TRBJ2-3; possible D gene TRBD1, 6 bases. This CDR3 has 15 residues. CDR1 and CDR2 from the germline V gene are SNHLY and FYNNEI. Trimming removed 8 bases from V and 1 base from J, with 16 bases in between. The CDR3 spells CASGQNPMGTDTQYF. DNA for the CDR3: TGTGCCAGCGGACAGAACCCTATGGGCACAGATACGCAGTATTTT.

The rearrangement links TRBV7-2 to TRBJ1-5; a weak D match, TRBD1 (5 bases). The germline V gene encodes CDR1 SGHTA and CDR2 FQGNSA. V was trimmed by 1 base and J by 7 bases, leaving 11 bases between them. This CDR3 contains 14 residues. Here the CDR3 reads CASSLVAGEQPQHF. CDR3 DNA: TGTGCCAGCAGCTTAGTCGCGGGGGAGCAGCCCCAGCATTTT.

The J gene is TRBJ2-1, the V gene TRBV7-9, with 12 bases that match TRBD2. The CDR3 sequence is 16 residues long. Germline V lookup: CDR1 SEHNR, CDR2 FQNEAQ (reference sequence). V trimming: 10 bases; J trimming: 5 bases; junction bases outside the gene matches: 12. The CDR3 DNA follows: TGTGCCACCTCCCGAAGGACTAGCGGGACCAACAATGAGCAGTTCTTC. This sequence encodes CATSRRTSGTNNEQFF. The full variable domain, its missing parts supplied by reference TRBV7-9 and TRBJ2-1, is DTGVSQNPRHKITKRGQNVTFRCDPISEHNRLYWYRQTLGQGPEFLTYFQNEAQLEKSRLLSDRFSAERPKGSFSTLEIQRTEQGDSAMYLCATSRRTSGTNNEQFFGPGTRLTVL.

The chain carries TRBV3-1 (or the pseudogene TRBV3-2) and TRBJ2-3, with TRBD2 matching 7 bases. Germline CDR1 is LGHDT and CDR2 is YNNKEL (reference sequence). This CDR3 has 15 amino acids. The V and J ends lost 3 bases and 3 bases, in that order; junction bases with no gene match: 6. The CDR3: CASSQGRTSTDTQYF. For the CDR3, the DNA is TGTGCCAGCAGCCAGGGCAGGACTAGTACAGATACGCAGTATTTT.

The chain couples TRBV11-2 to TRBJ1-4; TRBD1 matches 10 bases. V lost 5 bases to trimming and J lost 1 base; unmatched junction nucleotides: 7. The germline gives CDR1 SGHAT, CDR2 FQNNGV. This CDR3 region has 17 residues. CDR3 amino acids: CASSRTGGRITNEKLFF. For the CDR3, the DNA is TGTGCCAGCAGCCGGACAGGGGGACGTATAACTAATGAAAAACTGTTTTTT.

This clone was seen only once. J is TRBJ2-3 and V is TRBV20-1, with D possibly being TRBD1 (5 bases). Germline CDR1 DFQATT, CDR2 SNEGSKA (reference sequence). Trimming shortened V by 3 bases and J by 2 bases, and 9 bases separated the two germline ends. This CDR3 has 13 residues. The CDR3 nucleotides read TGCAGTGCTAGTAAGGGGATCACAGATACGCAGTATTTT. Protein sequence: CSASKGITDTQYF.

The rearrangement joins TRBV11-2 to TRBJ2-3, with D possibly TRBD1 on 6 matching bases. Trimming stripped 2 bases from V and 6 bases from J, with 9 bases between. The CDR3 extends over 13 amino acids. From germline, CDR1 is SGHAT and CDR2 FQNNGV. The DNA of the CDR3 is TGTGCCAGCAGCTTAACGAGGGGGGATACGCAGTATTTT. It encodes CASSLTRGDTQYF.

This chain links TRBV3-1 (or the pseudogene TRBV3-2) with TRBJ1-6; perhaps TRBD1 as D (5 bases). Germline lookup yields CDR1 LGHDT and CDR2 YNNKEL (reference sequence). V was shortened by 3 bases and J by 9 bases, with 15 bases between the two germline ends. This CDR3 is built from 15 residues. CDR3 DNA: TGTGCCAGCAGCCAGAACGGGGGAGAAGGTTCACCCCTCCACTTT. This encodes CASSQNGGEGSPLHF.

This chain joins TRBV5-1 and TRBJ2-7, with 11 positions matching TRBD2. V trimming: 7 bases; J trimming: 3 bases; junction bases outside the gene matches: 6. CDR3 size: 14 residues. CDR1 and CDR2 (germline): SGHRS, YFSETQ. CDR3 sequence: CASARLAGFYEQYF. CDR3 DNA: TGCGCCAGCGCACGACTAGCGGGATTCTACGAGCAGTACTTC.